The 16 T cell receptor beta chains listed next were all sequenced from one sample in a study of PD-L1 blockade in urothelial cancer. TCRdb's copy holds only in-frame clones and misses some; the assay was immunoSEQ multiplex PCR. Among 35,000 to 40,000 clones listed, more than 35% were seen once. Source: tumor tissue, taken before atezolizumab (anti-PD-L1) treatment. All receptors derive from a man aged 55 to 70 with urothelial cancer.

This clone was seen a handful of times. The CDR3 DNA follows: TGTGCCATCAGTGAGCATGGGGCAGGTACGCAGTATTTT. It encodes CAISEHGAGTQYF. V is TRBV10-3 and J is TRBJ2-3, with a weak D call TRBD1 (5 bases). In germline, CDR1 is ENHRY, CDR2 SYGVKD. The V end was cut by 2 bases, the J end by 8 bases, with 11 bases between. The CDR3 sequence is 13 residues long.

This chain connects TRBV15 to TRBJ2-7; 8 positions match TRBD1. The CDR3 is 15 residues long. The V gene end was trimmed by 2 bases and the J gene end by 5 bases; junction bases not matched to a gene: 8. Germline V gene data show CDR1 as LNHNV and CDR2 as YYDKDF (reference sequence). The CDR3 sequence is CATSRRTGSSDEQYF. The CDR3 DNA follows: TGTGCCACCAGCAGAAGGACAGGGTCCTCTGACGAGCAGTACTTC.

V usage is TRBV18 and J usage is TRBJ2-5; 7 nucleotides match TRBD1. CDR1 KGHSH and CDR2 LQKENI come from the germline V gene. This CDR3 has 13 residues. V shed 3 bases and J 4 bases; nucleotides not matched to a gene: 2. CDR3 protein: CASSPGTAETQYF. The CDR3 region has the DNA TGTGCCAGCTCACCTGGGACAGCAGAGACCCAGTACTTC.

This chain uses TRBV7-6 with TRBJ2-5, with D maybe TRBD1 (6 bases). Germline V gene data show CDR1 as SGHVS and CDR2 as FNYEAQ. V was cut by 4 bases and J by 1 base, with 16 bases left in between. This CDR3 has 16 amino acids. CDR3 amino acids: CASSSGQTSGQETQYF. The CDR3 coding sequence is TGTGCCAGCAGCTCCGGACAGACCTCCGGCCAAGAGACCCAGTACTTC.

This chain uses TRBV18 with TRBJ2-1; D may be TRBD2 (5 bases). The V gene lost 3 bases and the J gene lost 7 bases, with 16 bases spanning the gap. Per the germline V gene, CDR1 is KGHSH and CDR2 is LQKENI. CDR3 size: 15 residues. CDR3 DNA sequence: TGTGCCAGCTCACCCGGGATCACAATGAGAAATGAGCAGTTCTTC. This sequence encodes CASSPGITMRNEQFF.

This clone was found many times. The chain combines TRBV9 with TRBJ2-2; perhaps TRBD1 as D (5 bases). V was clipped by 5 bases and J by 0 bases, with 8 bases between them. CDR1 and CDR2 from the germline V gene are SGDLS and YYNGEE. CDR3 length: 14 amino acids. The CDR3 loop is CASSDSPNTGELFF. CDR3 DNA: TGTGCCAGCAGTGACAGCCCGAACACCGGGGAGCTGTTTTTT. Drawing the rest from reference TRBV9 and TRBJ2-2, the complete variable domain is DSGVTQTPKHLITATGQRVTLRCSPRSGDLSVYWYQQSLDQGLQFLIQYYNGEERAKGNILERFSAQQFPDLHSELNLSSLELGDSALYFCASSDSPNTGELFFGEGSRLTVL.

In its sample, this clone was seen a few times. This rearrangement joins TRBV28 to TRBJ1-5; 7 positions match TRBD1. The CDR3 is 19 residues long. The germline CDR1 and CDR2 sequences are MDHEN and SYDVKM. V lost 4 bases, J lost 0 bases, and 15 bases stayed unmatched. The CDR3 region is CASSSPFLGQAYSNQPQHF. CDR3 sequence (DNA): TGTGCCAGCAGTTCGCCATTTCTCGGACAGGCCTATAGCAATCAGCCCCAGCATTTT.

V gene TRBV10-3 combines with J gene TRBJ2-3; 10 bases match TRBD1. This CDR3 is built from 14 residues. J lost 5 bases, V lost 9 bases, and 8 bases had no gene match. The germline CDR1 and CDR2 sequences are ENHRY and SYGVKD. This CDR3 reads CAIDRGLGVDTQYF. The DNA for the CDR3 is TGTGCCATTGACAGGGGGCTCGGTGTAGATACGCAGTATTTT.

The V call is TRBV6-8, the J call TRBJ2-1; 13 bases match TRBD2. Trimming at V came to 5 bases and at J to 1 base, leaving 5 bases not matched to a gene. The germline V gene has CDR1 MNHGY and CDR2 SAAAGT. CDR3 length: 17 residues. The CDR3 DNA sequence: TGTGCCAGCAGTCGACGGACTAGCGGGAGTTCCTACAATGAGCAGTTCTTC. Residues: CASSRRTSGSSYNEQFF.

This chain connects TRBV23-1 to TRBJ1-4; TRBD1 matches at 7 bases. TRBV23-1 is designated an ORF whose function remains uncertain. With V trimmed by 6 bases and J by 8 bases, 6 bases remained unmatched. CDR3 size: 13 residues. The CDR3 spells CASSPGQAEKLFF. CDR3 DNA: TGCGCCAGCAGCCCCGGACAGGCGGAAAAACTGTTTTTT.

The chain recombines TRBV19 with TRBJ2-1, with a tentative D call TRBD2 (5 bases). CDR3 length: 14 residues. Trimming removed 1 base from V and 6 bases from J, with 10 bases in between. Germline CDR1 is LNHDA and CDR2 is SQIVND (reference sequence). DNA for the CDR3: TGTGCCAGTAGTATAGGGAGACTACCCAATGAGCAGTTCTTC. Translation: CASSIGRLPNEQFF. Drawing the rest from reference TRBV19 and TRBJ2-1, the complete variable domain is DGGITQSPKYLFRKEGQNVTLSCEQNLNHDAMYWYRQDPGQGLRLIYYSQIVNDFQKGDIAEGYSVSREKKESFPLTVTSAQKNPTAFYLCASSIGRLPNEQFFGPGTRLTVL.

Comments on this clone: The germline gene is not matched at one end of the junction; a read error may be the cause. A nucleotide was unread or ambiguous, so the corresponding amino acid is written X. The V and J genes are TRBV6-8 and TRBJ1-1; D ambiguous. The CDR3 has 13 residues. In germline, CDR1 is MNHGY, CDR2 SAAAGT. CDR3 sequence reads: CASREGRVTEXFF. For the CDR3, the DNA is TGTGCCAGCAGGGAGGGTAGGGTAACTGAARCTTTCTTT.

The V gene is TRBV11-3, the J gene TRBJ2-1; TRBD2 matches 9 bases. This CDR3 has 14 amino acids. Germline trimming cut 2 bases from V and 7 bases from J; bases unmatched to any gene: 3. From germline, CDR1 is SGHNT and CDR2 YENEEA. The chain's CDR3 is CASSLMREGNEQFF. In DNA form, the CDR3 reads TGTGCCAGCAGCTTAATGCGGGAGGGTAATGAGCAGTTCTTC.

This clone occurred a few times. The CDR3 sequence is CASSLQGPQTQYF. Written as DNA, the CDR3 is TGTGCCAGCAGCTTACAGGGACCCCAGACCCAGTACTTC. The chain employs TRBV7-8 and TRBJ2-5; TRBD1 or TRBD2 may be the D gene (5 bases each). The CDR3 is 13 amino acids. Germline V gives CDR1 SGHVS, CDR2 FQNEAQ. Between the trimmed V and J ends, which lost 2 bases and 6 bases, there was a span of 10 bases.

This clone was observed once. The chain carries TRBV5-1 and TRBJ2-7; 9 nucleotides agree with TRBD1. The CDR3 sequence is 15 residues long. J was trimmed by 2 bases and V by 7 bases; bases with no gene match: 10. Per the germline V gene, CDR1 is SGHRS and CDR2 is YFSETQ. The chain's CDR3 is CASRPTGTGTYEQYF. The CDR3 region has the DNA TGCGCCAGCCGCCCGACCGGGACAGGGACCTACGAGCAGTACTTC.

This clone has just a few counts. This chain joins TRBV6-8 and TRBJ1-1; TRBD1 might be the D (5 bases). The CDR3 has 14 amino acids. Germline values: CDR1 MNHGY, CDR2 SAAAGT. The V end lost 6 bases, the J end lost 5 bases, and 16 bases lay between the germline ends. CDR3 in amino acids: CASSRGAQYTEAFF. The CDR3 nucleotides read TGTGCCAGCAGCAGAGGGGCGCAGTATACTGAAGCTTTCTTT.